This TCR beta chain was retrieved from a study of blood T cell repertoires in COVID-19. Repertoires were generated with immunoSEQ multiplex PCR, while TCRdb's copy carries only in-frame clones and drops some. The sample lists 310,000 or so clones, around 91% occurring once. CDR3 length: 16 residues. The V gene's germline CDR1 is SGHTA and CDR2 FQGNSA. V lost 1 base, J lost 6 bases, and 18 bases lay in between. The sequence came from a woman in her thirties or forties who had recovered from COVID-19. Source material: PBMCs or T cells enriched from blood (not recorded which). This rearrangement joins TRBV7-2 to TRBJ1-2; tentative D call: TRBD1 (5 bases). The CDR3 bases are TGTGCCAGCAGCTTAGTAGCTCGGGGGGGTCTCGATGGCTACACCTTC. This gives the protein CASSLVARGGLDGYTF.